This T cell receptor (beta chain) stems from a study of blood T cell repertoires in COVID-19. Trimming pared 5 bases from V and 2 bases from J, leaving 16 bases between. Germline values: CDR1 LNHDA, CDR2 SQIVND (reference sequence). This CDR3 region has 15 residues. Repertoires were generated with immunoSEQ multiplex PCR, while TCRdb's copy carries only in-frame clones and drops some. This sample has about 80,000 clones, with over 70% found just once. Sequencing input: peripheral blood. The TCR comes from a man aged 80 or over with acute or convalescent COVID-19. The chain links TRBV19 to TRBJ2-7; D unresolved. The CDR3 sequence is CASSPNSAGAYEQYF. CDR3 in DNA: TGTGCCAGTAGTCCGAATTCCGCAGGCGCCTACGAGCAGTACTTC.